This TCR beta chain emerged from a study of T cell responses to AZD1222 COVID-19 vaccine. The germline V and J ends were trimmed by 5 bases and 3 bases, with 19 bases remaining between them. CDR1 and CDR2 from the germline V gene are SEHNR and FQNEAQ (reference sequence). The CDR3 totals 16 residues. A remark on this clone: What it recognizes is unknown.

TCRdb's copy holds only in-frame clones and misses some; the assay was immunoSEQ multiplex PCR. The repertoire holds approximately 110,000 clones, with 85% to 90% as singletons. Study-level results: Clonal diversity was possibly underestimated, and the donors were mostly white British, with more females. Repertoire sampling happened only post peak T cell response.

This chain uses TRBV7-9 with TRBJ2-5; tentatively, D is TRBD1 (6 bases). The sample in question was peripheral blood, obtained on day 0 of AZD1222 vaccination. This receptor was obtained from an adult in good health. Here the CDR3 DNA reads TGTGCCAGCAGCCGGACCGTGGACAGACCAAAAGAGACCCAGTACTTC. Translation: CASSRTVDRPKETQYF.